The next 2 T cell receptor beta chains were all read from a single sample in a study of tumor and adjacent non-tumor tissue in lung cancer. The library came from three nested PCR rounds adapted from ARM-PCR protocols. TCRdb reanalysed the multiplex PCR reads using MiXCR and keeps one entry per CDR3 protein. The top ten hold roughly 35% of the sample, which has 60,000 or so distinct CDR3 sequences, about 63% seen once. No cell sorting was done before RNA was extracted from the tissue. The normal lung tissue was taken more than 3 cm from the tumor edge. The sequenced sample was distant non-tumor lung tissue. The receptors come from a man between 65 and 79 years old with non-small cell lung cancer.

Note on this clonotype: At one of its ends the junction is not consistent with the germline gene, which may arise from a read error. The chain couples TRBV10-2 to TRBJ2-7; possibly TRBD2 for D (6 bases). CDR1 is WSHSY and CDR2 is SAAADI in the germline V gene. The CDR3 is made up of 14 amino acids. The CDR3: CTSSENSGPHEQYF. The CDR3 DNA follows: TGCACCAGCAGTGAGAATAGCGGCCCCCACGAGCAGTACTTC.

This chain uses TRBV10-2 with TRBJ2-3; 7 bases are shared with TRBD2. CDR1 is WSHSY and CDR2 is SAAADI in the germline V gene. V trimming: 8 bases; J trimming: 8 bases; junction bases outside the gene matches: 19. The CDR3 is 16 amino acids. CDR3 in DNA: TGCGCCAGCGGCCTGACTAGCAGGAGCTCCCGGAGTACGCAGTATTTT. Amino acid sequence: CASGLTSRSSRSTQYF.